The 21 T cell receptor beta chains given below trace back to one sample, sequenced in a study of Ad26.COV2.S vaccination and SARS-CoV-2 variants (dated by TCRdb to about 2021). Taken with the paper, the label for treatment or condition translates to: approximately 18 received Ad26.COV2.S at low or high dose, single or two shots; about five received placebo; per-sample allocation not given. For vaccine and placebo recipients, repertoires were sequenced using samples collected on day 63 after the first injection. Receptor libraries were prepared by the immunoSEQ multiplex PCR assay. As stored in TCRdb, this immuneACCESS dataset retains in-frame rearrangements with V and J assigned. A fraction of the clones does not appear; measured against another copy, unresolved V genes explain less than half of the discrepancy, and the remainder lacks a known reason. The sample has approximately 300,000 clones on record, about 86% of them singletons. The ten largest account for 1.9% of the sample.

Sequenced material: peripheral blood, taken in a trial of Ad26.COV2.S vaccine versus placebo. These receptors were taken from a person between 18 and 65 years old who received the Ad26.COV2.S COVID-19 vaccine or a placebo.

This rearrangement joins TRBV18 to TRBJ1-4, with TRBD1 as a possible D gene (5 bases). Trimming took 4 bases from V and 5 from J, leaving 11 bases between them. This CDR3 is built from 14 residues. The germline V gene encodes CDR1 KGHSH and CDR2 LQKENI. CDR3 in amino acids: CASSLRQPNEKLFF. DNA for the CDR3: TGTGCCAGCTCACTGAGACAGCCGAATGAAAAACTGTTTTTT.

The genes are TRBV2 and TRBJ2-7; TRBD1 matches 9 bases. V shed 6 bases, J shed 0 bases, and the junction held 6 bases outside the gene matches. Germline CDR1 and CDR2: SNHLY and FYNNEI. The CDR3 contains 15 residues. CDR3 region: CASREDRGPSYEQYF. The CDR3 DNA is TGTGCCAGCAGAGAGGACAGGGGCCCCTCCTACGAGCAGTACTTC.

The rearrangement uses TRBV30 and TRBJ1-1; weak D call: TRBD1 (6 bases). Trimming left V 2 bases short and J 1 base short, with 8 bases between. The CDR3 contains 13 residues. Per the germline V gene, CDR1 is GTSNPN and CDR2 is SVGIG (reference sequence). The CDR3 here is CAWSSRGNTEAFF. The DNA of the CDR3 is TGTGCCTGGAGTAGCAGGGGGAACACTGAAGCTTTCTTT.

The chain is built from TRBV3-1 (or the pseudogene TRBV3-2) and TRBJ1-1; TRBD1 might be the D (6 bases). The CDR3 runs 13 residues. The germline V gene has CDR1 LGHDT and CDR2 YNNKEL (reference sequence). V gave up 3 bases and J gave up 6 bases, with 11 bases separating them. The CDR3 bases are TGTGCCAGCAGCCACGGGGGGGGCGCTGAAGCTTTCTTT. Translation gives CASSHGGGAEAFF.

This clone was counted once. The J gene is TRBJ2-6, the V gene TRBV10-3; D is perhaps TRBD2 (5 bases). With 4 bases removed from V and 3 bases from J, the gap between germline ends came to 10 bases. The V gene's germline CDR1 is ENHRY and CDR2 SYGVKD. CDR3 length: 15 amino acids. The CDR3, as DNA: TGTGCCATCAGTGTGGAGGCAGGTGGGGCCAACGTCCTGACTTTC. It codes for CAISVEAGGANVLTF.

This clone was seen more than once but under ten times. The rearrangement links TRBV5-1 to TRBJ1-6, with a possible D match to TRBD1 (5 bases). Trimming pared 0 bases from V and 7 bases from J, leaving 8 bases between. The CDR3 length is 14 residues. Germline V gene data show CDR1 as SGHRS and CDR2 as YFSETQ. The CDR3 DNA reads TGCGCCAGCAGCTTGGGACCAGGGAATTCACCCCTCCACTTT. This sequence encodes CASSLGPGNSPLHF.

The CDR3 loop is CASRGPSGSTGELFF. CDR3 DNA: TGTGCCAGCAGGGGTCCCAGCGGGAGCACCGGGGAGCTGTTTTTT. The rearrangement joins TRBV6-5 to TRBJ2-2; TRBD2 aligns across 8 bases. Germline V lookup: CDR1 MNHEY, CDR2 SVGAGI. V lost 6 bases, J lost 4 bases, and 7 bases stayed unmatched. This CDR3 has 15 residues.

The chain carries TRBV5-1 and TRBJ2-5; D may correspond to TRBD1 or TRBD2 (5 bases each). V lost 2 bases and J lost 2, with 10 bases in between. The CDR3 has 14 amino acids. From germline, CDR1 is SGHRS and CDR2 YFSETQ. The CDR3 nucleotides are TGCGCCAGCAGCTTCGGGACGCGACAAGAGACCCAGTACTTC. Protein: CASSFGTRQETQYF. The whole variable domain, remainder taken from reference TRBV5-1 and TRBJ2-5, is KAGVTQTPRYLIKTRGQQVTLSCSPISGHRSVSWYQQTPGQGLQFLFEYFSETQRNKGNFPGRFSGRQFSNSRSEMNVSTLELGDSALYLCASSFGTRQETQYFGPGTRLLVL.

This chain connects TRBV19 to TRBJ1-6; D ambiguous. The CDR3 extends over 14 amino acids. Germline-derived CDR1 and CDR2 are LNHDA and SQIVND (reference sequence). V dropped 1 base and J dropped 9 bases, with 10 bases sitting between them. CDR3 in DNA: TGTGCCAGTAGTATAGCTCTTCGGAGTTCACCCCTCCACTTT. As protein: CASSIALRSSPLHF.

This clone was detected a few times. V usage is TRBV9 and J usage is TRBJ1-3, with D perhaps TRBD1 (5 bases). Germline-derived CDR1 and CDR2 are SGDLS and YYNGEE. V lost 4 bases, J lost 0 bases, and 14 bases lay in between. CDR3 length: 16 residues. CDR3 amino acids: CASSIRARTSGNTIYF. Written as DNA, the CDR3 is TGTGCCAGCAGCATCAGGGCTCGAACCTCTGGAAACACCATATATTTT.

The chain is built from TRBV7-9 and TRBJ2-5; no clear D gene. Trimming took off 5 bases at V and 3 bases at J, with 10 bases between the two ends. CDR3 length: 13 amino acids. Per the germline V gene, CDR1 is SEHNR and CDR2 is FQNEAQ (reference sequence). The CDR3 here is CASSPLAEETQYF. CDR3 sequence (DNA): TGTGCCAGCAGCCCGCTGGCGGAAGAGACCCAGTACTTC.

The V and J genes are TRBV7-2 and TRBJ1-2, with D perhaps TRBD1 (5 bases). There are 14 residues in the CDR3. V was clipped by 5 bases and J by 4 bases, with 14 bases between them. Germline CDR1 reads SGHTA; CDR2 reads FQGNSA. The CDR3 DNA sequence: TGTGCCAGCAGCCTGAAAGGGACGGTCTATGGCTACACCTTC. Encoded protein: CASSLKGTVYGYTF.

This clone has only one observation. Here the CDR3 reads CASSPLGLDYGYTF. CDR3 nucleotide sequence: TGTGCCAGCAGTCCGTTGGGTTTGGACTATGGCTACACCTTC. This rearrangement joins TRBV11-2 to TRBJ1-2, with D uncertain. The CDR3 is 14 amino acids. Germline CDR1 and CDR2: SGHAT and FQNNGV. The V gene lost 6 bases and the J gene lost 3 bases, with 14 bases spanning the gap.

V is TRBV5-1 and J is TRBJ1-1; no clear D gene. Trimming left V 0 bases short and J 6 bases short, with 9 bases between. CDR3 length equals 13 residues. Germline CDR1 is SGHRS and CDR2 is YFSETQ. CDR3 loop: CASSLGASPEAFF. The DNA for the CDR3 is TGCGCCAGCAGCTTGGGGGCAAGCCCTGAAGCTTTCTTT.

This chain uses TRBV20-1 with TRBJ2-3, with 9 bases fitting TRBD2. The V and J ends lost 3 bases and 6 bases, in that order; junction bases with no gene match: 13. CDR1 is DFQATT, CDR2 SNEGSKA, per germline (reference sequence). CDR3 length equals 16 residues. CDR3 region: CSASWFEAGGRDTQYF. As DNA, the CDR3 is TGCAGTGCTAGTTGGTTCGAGGCGGGGGGGCGTGATACGCAGTATTTT.

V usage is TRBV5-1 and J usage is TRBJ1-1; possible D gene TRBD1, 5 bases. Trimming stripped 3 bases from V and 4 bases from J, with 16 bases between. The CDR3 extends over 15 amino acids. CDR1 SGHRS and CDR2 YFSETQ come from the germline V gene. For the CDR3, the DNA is TGCGCCAGCAGCTGGGCCCAGGGAGCGAGCACTGAAGCTTTCTTT. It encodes CASSWAQGASTEAFF.

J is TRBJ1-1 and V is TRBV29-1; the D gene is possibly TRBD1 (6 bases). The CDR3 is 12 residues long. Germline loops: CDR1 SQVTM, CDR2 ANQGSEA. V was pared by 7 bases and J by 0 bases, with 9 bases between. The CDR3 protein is CSAGQMNTEAFF. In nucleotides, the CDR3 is TGCAGCGCCGGACAGATGAACACTGAAGCTTTCTTT. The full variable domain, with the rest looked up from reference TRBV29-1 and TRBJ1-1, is SAVISQKPSRDICQRGTSLTIQCQVDSQVTMMFWYRQQPGQSLTLIATANQGSEATYESGFVIDKFPISRPNLTFSTLTVSNMSPEDSSIYLCSAGQMNTEAFFGQGTRLTVV.

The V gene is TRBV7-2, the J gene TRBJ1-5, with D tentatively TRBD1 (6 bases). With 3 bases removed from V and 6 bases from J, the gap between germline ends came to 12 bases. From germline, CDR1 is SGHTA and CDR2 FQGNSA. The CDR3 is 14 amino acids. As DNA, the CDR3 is TGTGCCAGCAGCTTTGGGGGCGCGGGTCAGCCCCAGCATTTT. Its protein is CASSFGGAGQPQHF.

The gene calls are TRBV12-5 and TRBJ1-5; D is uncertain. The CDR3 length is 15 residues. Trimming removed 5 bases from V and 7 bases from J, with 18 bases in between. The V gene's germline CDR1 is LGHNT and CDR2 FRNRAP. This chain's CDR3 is CASGRDDHPGQPQHF. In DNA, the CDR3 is TGTGCTAGTGGTAGAGACGATCACCCAGGACAGCCCCAGCATTTT.

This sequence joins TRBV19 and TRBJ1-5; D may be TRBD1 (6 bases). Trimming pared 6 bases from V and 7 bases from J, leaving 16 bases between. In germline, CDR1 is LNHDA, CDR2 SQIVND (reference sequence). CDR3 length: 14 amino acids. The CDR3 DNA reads TGTGCCAGTAGCCAACAGGGATGGCAACAGCCCCAGCATTTT. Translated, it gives CASSQQGWQQPQHF.

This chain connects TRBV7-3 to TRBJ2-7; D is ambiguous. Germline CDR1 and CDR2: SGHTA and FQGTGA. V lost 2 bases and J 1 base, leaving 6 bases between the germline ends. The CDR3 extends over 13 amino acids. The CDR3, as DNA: TGTGCCAGCAGCTTAGCCCGATCCTACGAGCAGTACTTC. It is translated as CASSLARSYEQYF.